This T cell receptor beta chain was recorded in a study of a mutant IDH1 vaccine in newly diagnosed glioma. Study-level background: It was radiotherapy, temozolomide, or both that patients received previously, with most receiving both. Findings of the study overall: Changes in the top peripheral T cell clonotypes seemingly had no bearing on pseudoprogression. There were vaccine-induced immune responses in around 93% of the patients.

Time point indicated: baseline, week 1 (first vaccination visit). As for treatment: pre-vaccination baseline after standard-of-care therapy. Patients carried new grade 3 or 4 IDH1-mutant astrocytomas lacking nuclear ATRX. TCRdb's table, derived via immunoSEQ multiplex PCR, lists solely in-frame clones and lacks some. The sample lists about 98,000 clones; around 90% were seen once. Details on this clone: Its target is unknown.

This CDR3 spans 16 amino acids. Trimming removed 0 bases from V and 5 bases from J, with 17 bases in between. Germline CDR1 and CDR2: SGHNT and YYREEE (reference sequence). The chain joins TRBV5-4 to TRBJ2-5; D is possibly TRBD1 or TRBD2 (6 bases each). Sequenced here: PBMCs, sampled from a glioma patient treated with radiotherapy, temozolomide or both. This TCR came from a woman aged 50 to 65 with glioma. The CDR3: CASSLGGASQRETQYF. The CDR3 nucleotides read TGTGCCAGCAGCTTGGGGGGGGCCTCCCAAAGGGAGACCCAGTACTTC.